This TCR beta chain emerged from a study of CD8+ T cells in alopecia areata. About the research overall: Treated patients were given oral tofacitinib, which was dosed at 5 to 10 mg twice daily.

Treatment in this sample: oral pan-JAK inhibitor, 5-10 mg twice daily. With respect to this clone: No antigen is known for it.

Findings and caveats of the study: Expanded CD8+ clones among the top 100, and scalp clonality, were significantly decreased by tofacitinib.

Once RNA had been extracted, it was reverse transcribed into cDNA to act as the sequencing template. Data came from immunoSEQ multiplex PCR; TCRdb stores just in-frame clones and leaves some out. The sample holds around 190,000 clones, roughly 64% seen once. Trimming cost V 8 bases and J 1 base, with 11 bases left between them. Germline V CDR1 and CDR2: SNHLY, FYNNEI. The CDR3 extends over 13 amino acids. This receptor was taken from a human donor with alopecia areata. The sequenced sample was CD4+ T cells sorted from blood, obtained at week 4, from a patient treated with tofacitinib. The rearrangement joins TRBV2 to TRBJ1-2; D perhaps matches TRBD1 (6 bases). This chain's CDR3 is CASQGTFNYGYTF. The CDR3 bases are TGTGCCAGCCAGGGGACATTTAACTATGGCTACACCTTC.